This T cell receptor beta chain was identified in a study of multiple sclerosis patients with progressive multifocal leukoencephalopathy. Time point described: time of PML onset. Trimming pared 3 bases from V and 2 bases from J, leaving 6 bases between. CDR3 size: 13 residues. Germline V gene lookup returns CDR1 SGHAT and CDR2 FQNNGV. Spiked into each PCR were synthetic inline TR CDR3 controls of all V-J pairings. Here immunoSEQ multiplex PCR was the method, and the copy in TCRdb shows in-frame clones only, minus some. The data contain approximately 28,000 clones, roughly 86% of them singletons. This TCR was recovered from a woman in her 40s with progressive multifocal leukoencephalopathy. This chain uses TRBV11-2 with TRBJ2-3; D call uncertain. The specimen comprised PBMCs, sampled from a patient treated with natalizumab. The CDR3 coding sequence is TGTGCCAGCAGCTTGGCCCCCACAGATACGCAGTATTTT. Amino acid sequence: CASSLAPTDTQYF.